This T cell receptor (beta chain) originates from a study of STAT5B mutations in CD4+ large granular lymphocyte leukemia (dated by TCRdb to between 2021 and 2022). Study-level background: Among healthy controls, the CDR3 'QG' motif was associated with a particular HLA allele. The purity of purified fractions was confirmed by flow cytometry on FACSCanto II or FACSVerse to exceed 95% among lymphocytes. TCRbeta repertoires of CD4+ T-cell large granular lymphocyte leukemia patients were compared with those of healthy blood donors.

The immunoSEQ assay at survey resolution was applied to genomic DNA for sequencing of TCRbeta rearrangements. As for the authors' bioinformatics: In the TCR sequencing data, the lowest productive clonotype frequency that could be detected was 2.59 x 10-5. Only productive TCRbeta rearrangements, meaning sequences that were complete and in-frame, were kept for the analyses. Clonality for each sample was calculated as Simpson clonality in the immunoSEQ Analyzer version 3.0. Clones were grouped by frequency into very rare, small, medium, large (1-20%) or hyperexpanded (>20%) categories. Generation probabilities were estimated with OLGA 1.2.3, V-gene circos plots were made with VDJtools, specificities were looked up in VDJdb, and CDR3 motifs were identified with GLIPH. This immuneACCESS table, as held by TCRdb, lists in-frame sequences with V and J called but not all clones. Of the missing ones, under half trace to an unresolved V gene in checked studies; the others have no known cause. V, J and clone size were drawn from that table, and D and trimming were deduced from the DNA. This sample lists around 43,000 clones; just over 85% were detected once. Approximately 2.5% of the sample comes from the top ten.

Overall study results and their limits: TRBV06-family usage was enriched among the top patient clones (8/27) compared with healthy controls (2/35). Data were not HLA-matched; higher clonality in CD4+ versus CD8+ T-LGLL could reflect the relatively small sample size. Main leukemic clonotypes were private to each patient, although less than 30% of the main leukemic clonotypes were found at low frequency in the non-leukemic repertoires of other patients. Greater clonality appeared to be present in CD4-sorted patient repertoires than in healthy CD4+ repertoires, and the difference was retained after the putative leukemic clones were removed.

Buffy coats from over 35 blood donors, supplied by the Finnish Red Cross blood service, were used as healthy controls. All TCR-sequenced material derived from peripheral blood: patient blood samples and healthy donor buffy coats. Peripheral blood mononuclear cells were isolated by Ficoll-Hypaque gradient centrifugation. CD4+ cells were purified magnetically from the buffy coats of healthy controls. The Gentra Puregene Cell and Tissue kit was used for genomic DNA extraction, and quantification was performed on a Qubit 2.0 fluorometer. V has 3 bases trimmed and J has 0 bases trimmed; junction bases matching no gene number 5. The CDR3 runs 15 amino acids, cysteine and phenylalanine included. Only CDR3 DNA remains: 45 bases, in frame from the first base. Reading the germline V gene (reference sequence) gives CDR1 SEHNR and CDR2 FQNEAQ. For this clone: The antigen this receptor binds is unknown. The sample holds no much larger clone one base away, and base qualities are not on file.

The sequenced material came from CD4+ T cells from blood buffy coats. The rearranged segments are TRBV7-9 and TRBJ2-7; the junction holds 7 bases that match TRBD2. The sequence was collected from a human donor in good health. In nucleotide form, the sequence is TGTGCCAGCAGCTTCCCCGGGGGGAGCTCCTACGAGCAGTACTTC. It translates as CASSFPGGSSYEQYF.